The entry below gives a single TCR beta chain sequence along with its context. The ends were cut back, 7 bases at V and 0 bases at J, with 16 bases in the middle. Germline V lookup: CDR1 LNHDA, CDR2 SQIVND (reference sequence). The CDR3 runs to 16 residues. The sample originates from a study of technical replicates of blood from several donors. Method: immunoSEQ multiplex PCR; TCRdb's copy keeps in-frame clones and lacks some. The sample shows about 100,000 clones, 95% of them seen only once. The sample consisted of T cells isolated from PBMCs. V and J are TRBV19 and TRBJ1-5, with D hard to call. This sequence originates from a human donor in good health. The CDR3 DNA sequence: TGTGCCAGTACTACACGGTACAGCCTTAGCAATCAGCCCCAGCATTTT. Translated, it gives CASTTRYSLSNQPQHF.